The next 23 T cell receptor beta chains were all read from a single sample in a study of blood T cell repertoires in COVID-19. Sequenced by immunoSEQ multiplex PCR; TCRdb stores in-frame clones only, minus some. Among 35,000 to 45,000 clones, roughly 90% were seen once, and the ten largest hold almost 35%. Sequences were obtained from peripheral blood. The receptors stem from a man in his 70s with active COVID-19.

The J gene is TRBJ1-2, the V gene TRBV10-1, with D possibly matching TRBD1 (6 bases). Between the trimmed V and J ends, which lost 9 bases and 4 bases, there was a span of 15 bases. CDR3 length: 13 residues. Germline V gene data show CDR1 as WNHNN and CDR2 as SYGVQD (reference sequence). This chain's CDR3 is CARGGAAAYGYTF. The DNA of the CDR3 is TGCGCCAGAGGGGGGGCAGCAGCCTATGGCTACACCTTC.

This clone was recorded only once. V and J are TRBV5-1 and TRBJ2-5, with D maybe TRBD1 (6 bases). The CDR3 runs 15 residues. The ends were cut back, 2 bases at V and 5 bases at J, with 16 bases in the middle. Per the germline V gene, CDR1 is SGHRS and CDR2 is YFSETQ. CDR3: CASSFTGMTQETQYF. CDR3 DNA sequence: TGCGCCAGCAGCTTTACAGGGATGACGCAGGAGACCCAGTACTTC. Complete variable domain (other parts from reference TRBV5-1 and TRBJ2-5): KAGVTQTPRYLIKTRGQQVTLSCSPISGHRSVSWYQQTPGQGLQFLFEYFSETQRNKGNFPGRFSGRQFSNSRSEMNVSTLELGDSALYLCASSFTGMTQETQYFGPGTRLLVL.

The rearrangement joins TRBV28 to TRBJ2-5; 10 nucleotides line up with TRBD2. Losses at the gene ends were 6 bases for V and 1 base for J; bases not matched to a gene: 8. The CDR3 length is 16 residues. Germline values: CDR1 MDHEN, CDR2 SYDVKM. CDR3 sequence: CASRGGLAGGQETQYF. The CDR3 region has the DNA TGTGCCAGCAGAGGGGGATTAGCGGGGGGCCAAGAGACCCAGTACTTC.

The chain joins TRBV4-3 to TRBJ2-7; 7 nucleotides agree with TRBD2. After removal of 0 bases from V and 2 bases from J, the junction contained 10 bases not matched to a gene. The germline gives CDR1 LGHNA, CDR2 YSLEER. CDR3 length: 17 amino acids. CDR3 sequence reads: CASSQEIRGDLPYEQYF. CDR3 nucleotides: TGCGCCAGCAGCCAAGAAATCCGGGGGGATTTACCCTACGAGCAGTACTTC.

This clone was counted only a few times. V usage is TRBV18 and J usage is TRBJ1-2, with D perhaps TRBD1 (6 bases). The CDR3 has 13 amino acids. Trimming cost V 6 bases and J 4 bases, with 12 bases left between them. Germline CDR1 is KGHSH and CDR2 is LQKENI. Here the CDR3 DNA reads TGTGCCAGCTCTCCGGGGGGGGCCTATGGCTACACCTTC. Protein sequence: CASSPGGAYGYTF.

The table lists this clone with a few counts. V is TRBV2 and J is TRBJ1-2; D perhaps matches TRBD1 (5 bases). Trimming left V 6 bases short and J 3 bases short, with 11 bases between. The CDR3 is 13 amino acids. In germline, CDR1 is SNHLY, CDR2 FYNNEI. CDR3 in amino acids: CASRPRADYGYTF. The DNA for the CDR3 is TGTGCCAGCAGACCCAGGGCTGACTATGGCTACACCTTC.

The chain links TRBV21-1 to TRBJ1-2; TRBD1 is taken as the D call from the table, unchecked against the DNA. TRBV21-1 is listed as a pseudogene. The CDR3 is 16 amino acids. As DNA, the CDR3 is TGTGCCAGCAGCGCTCGATTATACAGAAAGACCTATGGCTACACCTTC. Its protein product is CASSARLYRKTYGYTF.

The chain has TRBV3-1 (or the pseudogene TRBV3-2) and TRBJ2-7; weak D call: TRBD1 (5 bases). With 1 base removed from V and 5 bases from J, the gap between germline ends came to 6 bases. This CDR3 is built from 12 residues. Germline V gene data show CDR1 as LGHDT and CDR2 as YNNKEL (reference sequence). The CDR3 region has the DNA TGTGCCAGCAGCCAAGTAGGGGACGAGCAGTACTTC. This sequence encodes CASSQVGDEQYF.

This chain links TRBV19 with TRBJ2-1, with D uncertain. Germline values: CDR1 LNHDA, CDR2 SQIVND (reference sequence). This CDR3 contains 15 residues. The V end was cut by 5 bases, the J end by 12 bases, with 23 bases between. CDR3 coding DNA: TGTGCCAGTAGTTCCCTCTCTGGGCCCCACAATCGGCAGTTCTTC. As protein: CASSSLSGPHNRQFF.

The chain couples TRBV5-8 to TRBJ1-4, with TRBD1 identical over 8 bases. Germline trimming cut 5 bases from V and 8 bases from J; bases unmatched to any gene: 8. CDR1 SGHTS and CDR2 YDEGEE come from the germline V gene. This CDR3 is 14 amino acids long. CDR3 bases: TGTGCCAGCAGATTAACAGGGGGGAAGGAAAAACTGTTTTTT. Its protein is CASRLTGGKEKLFF.

The chain recombines TRBV6-5 with TRBJ2-7; possible D gene TRBD1, 6 bases. The germline V gene encodes CDR1 MNHEY and CDR2 SVGAGI. With 8 bases removed from V and 3 bases from J, the gap between germline ends came to 14 bases. CDR3 length: 13 residues. The CDR3 DNA sequence: TGTGCCAGCGGGGTGGGGACAATCTACGAGCAGTACTTC. Protein product: CASGVGTIYEQYF.

The V call is TRBV7-9, the J call TRBJ2-1, with 9 bases that match TRBD1. This CDR3 contains 15 residues. The germline V gene has CDR1 SEHNR and CDR2 FQNEAQ (reference sequence). The J segment lost 2 bases and the V segment lost 5 bases, leaving 4 bases of the junction unmatched. CDR3 in DNA: TGTGCCAGCAGCGATGGGACAGGGCCCTACAATGAGCAGTTCTTC. This translates into CASSDGTGPYNEQFF.

The rearrangement joins TRBV6-2 or TRBV6-3 to TRBJ1-1; the match to TRBD1 covers 7 bases. Germline CDR1 MNHEY, CDR2 SVGEGT. J was trimmed by 0 bases and V by 6 bases; bases with no gene match: 10. CDR3 length equals 16 residues. The CDR3 DNA reads as TGTGCCAGCAGCCTAGACAGGGCCGAAATGAACACTGAAGCTTTCTTT. Its translation is CASSLDRAEMNTEAFF.

This clone has only one observation. The chain is built from TRBV4-2 and TRBJ2-3, with 9 bases identical to TRBD2. The CDR3 consists of 17 residues. The V gene end was trimmed by 4 bases and the J gene end by 5 bases; junction bases not matched to a gene: 13. Germline CDR1 and CDR2: LGHNA and YNFKEQ. The DNA for the CDR3 is TGTGCCAGCAGCCGAGAGGGCCAGCGGGGGGCCGGAGATACGCAGTATTTT. Translated: CASSREGQRGAGDTQYF.

This chain uses TRBV24-1 with TRBJ1-5, with D tentatively TRBD1 (6 bases). V was trimmed by 6 bases and J by 4 bases, leaving 9 bases between them. The CDR3 has 13 residues. CDR1 and CDR2 (germline): KGHDR, SFDVKD. This CDR3 reads CATSSRGNQPQHF. CDR3 bases: TGTGCCACCAGTTCCAGGGGAAATCAGCCCCAGCATTTT.

This clone came up once. This chain joins TRBV7-9 and TRBJ1-4; D unresolved. Germline loops: CDR1 SEHNR, CDR2 FQNEAQ (reference sequence). V lost 5 bases, J lost 6 bases, and 16 bases lay in between. CDR3 length equals 15 residues. The CDR3 bases are TGTGCCAGCAGCGAACCGGGAGGTACTCATGAAAAACTGTTTTTT. Translated, it gives CASSEPGGTHEKLFF.

Only one count was recorded for this clone. The chain joins TRBV5-1 to TRBJ1-2; D perhaps matches TRBD1 (6 bases). V lost 7 bases and J lost 5, with 15 bases in between. Germline loops: CDR1 SGHRS, CDR2 YFSETQ. The CDR3 is 13 residues long. CDR3 nucleotide sequence: TGCGCCAGCTCCCAGGGCAGGGGTTATGGCTACACCTTC. Protein sequence: CASSQGRGYGYTF.

The chain recombines TRBV18 with TRBJ1-1; D is ambiguous. Germline V lookup: CDR1 KGHSH, CDR2 LQKENI. The CDR3 consists of 15 residues. With 3 bases removed from V and 2 bases from J, the gap between germline ends came to 13 bases. In DNA, the CDR3 is TGTGCCAGCTCACCTGCCCACGGTTACAACACTGAAGCTTTCTTT. This translates into CASSPAHGYNTEAFF.

The J gene is TRBJ2-2, the V gene TRBV9; the match to TRBD2 covers 7 bases. This CDR3 contains 15 residues. Trimming removed 4 bases from V and 5 bases from J; junction bases left unmatched: 8. The V gene's germline CDR1 is SGDLS and CDR2 YYNGEE. The CDR3 coding sequence is TGTGCCAGCAGCCTGGGTTCGCGGGGGACCGGGGAGCTGTTTTTT. Its protein product is CASSLGSRGTGELFF.

The V and J genes are TRBV3-1 (or the pseudogene TRBV3-2) and TRBJ2-2; 11 bases align to TRBD2. V gave up 4 bases and J gave up 9 bases; unmatched junction bases: 10. Germline values: CDR1 LGHDT, CDR2 YNNKEL (reference sequence). The length of the CDR3 is 16 residues. CDR3 amino acids: CASSPGLAEAGRELFF. The DNA of the CDR3 is TGTGCCAGCAGCCCGGGACTAGCGGAGGCAGGGCGGGAGCTGTTTTTT.

V and J are TRBV4-1 and TRBJ1-2; TRBD1 aligns across 8 bases. The CDR3 sequence is 14 residues long. With V trimmed by 1 base and J by 7 bases, 5 bases remained unmatched. Germline-derived CDR1 and CDR2 are MGHRA and YSYEKL. CDR3 residues: CASSQAGQVLGYTF. The DNA of the CDR3 is TGCGCCAGCAGCCAAGCGGGACAGGTACTTGGCTACACCTTC.

The J gene is TRBJ2-7, the V gene TRBV29-1; 7 positions agree with TRBD1. CDR1 and CDR2 from the germline V gene are SQVTM and ANQGSEA. V lost 8 bases, J lost 3 bases, and 7 bases stayed unmatched. CDR3 length: 12 amino acids. Here the CDR3 reads CSMTGLRYEQYF. The DNA of the CDR3 is TGCAGCATGACAGGGCTTCGCTACGAGCAGTACTTC.

The chain has TRBV5-4 and TRBJ2-7; D is uncertain. This CDR3 has 15 residues. CDR1 is SGHNT, CDR2 YYREEE, per germline (reference sequence). Trimming took 4 bases from V and 0 from J, leaving 14 bases between them. CDR3 DNA: TGTGCCAGCAGCCCTGACCGGGTCGGCTCCTACGAGCAGTACTTC. Protein: CASSPDRVGSYEQYF.